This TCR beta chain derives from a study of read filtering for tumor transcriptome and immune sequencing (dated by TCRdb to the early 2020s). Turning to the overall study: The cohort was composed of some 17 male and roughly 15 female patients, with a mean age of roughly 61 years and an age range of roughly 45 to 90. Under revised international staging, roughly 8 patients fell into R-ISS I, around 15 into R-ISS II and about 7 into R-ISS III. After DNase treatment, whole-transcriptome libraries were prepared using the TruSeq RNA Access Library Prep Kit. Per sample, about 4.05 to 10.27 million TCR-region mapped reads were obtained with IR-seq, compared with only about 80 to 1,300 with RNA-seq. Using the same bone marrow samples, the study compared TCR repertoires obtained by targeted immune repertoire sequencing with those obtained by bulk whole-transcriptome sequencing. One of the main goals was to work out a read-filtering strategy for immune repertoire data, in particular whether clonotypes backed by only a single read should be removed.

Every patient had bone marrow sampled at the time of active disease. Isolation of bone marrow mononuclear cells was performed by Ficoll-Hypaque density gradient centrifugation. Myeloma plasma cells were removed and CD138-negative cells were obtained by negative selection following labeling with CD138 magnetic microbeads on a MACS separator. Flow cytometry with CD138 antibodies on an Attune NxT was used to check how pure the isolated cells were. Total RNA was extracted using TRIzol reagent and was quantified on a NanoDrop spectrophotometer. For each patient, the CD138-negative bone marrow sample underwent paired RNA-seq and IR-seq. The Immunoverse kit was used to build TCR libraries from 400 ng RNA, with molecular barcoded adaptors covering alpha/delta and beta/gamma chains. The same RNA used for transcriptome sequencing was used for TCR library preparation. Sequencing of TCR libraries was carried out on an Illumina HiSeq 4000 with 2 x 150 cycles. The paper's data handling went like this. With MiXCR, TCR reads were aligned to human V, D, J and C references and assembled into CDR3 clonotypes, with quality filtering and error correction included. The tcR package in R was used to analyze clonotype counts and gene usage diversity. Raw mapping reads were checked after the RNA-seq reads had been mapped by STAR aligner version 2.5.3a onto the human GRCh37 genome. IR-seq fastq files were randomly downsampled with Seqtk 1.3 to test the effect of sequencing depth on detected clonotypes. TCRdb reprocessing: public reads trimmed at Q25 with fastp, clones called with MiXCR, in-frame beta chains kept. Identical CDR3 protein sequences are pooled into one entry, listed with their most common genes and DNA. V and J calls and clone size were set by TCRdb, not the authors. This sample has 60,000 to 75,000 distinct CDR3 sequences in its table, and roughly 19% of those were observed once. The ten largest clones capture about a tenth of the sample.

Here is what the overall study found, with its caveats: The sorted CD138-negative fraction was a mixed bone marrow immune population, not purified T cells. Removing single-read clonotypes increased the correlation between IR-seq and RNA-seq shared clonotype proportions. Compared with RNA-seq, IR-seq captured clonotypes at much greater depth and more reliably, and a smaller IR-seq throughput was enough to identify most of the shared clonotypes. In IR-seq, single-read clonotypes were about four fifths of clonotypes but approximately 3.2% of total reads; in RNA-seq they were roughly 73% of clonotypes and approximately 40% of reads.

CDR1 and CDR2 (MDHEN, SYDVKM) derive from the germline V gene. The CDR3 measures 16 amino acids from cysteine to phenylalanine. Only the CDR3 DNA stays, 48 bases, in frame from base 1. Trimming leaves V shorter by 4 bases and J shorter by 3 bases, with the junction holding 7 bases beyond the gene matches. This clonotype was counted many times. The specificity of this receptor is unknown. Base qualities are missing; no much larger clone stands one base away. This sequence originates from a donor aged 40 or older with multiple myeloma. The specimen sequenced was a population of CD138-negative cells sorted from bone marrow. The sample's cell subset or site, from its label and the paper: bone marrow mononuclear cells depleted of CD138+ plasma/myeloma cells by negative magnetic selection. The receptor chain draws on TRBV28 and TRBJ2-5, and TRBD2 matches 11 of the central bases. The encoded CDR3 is CASSSPLAGGKETQYF. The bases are TGTGCCAGCAGTTCCCCTCTAGCGGGAGGTAAAGAGACCCAGTACTTC.